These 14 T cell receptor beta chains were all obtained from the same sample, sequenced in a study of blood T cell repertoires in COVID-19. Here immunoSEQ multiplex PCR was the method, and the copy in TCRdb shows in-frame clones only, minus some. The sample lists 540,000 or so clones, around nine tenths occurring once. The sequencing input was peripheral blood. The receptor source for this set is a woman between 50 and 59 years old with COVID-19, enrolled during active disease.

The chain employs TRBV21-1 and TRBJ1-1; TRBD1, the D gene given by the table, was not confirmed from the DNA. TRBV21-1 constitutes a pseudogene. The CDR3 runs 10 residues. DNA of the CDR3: TGTGCCGGAAGCCAGGGGGTGGCTTTCTTT. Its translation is CAGSQGVAFF.

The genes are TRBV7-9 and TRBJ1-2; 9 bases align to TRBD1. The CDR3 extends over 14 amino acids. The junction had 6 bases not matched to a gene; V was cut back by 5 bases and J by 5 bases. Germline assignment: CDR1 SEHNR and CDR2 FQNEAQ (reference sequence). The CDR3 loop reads CASSAGTGHYGYTF. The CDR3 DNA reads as TGTGCCAGCAGCGCGGGGACAGGGCATTATGGCTACACCTTC.

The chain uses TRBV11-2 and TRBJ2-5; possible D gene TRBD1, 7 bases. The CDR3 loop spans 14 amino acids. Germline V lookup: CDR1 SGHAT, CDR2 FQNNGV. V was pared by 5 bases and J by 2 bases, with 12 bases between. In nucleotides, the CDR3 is TGTGCCAGCAGCCCAGGGGGGATTCAAGAGACCCAGTACTTC. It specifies CASSPGGIQETQYF. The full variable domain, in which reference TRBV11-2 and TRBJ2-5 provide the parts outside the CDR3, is EAGVAQSPRYKIIEKRQSVAFWCNPISGHATLYWYQQILGQGPKLLIQFQNNGVVDDSQLPKDRFSAERLKGVDSTLKIQPAKLEDSAVYLCASSPGGIQETQYFGPGTRLLVL.

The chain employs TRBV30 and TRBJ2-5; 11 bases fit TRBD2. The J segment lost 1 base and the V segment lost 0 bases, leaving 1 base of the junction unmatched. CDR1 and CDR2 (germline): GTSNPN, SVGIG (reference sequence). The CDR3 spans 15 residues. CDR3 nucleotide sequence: TGTGCCTGGAGTGTACTAGCGGGGGCCCAAGAGACCCAGTACTTC. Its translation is CAWSVLAGAQETQYF.

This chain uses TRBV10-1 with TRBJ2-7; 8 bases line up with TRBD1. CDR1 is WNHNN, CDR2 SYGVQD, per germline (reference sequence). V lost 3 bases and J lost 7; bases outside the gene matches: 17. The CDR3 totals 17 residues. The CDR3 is CASSEGFGGTGVEEQYF. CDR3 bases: TGCGCCAGCAGTGAAGGCTTCGGCGGGACAGGCGTGGAAGAGCAGTACTTC.

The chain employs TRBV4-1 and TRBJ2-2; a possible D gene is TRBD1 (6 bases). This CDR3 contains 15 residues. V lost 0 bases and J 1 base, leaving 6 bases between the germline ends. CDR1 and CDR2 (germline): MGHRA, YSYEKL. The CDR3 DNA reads TGCGCCAGCAGCCAAGAGGACAGGAACACCGGGGAGCTGTTTTTT. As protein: CASSQEDRNTGELFF.

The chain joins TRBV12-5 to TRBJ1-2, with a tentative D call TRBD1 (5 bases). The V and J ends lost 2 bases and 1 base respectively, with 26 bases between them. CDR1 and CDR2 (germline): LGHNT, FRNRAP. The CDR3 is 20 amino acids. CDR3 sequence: CASGLPPRGGKGKNNYGYTF. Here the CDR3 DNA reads TGTGCTAGTGGTTTGCCCCCCCGGGGGGGGAAGGGGAAGAATAACTATGGCTACACCTTC.

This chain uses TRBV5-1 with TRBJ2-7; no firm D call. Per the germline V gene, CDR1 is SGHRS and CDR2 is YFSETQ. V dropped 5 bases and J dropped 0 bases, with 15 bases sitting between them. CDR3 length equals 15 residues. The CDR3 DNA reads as TGCGCCAGCAGGTCTGCTCTCGGTGGCTCCTACGAGCAGTACTTC. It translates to CASRSALGGSYEQYF.

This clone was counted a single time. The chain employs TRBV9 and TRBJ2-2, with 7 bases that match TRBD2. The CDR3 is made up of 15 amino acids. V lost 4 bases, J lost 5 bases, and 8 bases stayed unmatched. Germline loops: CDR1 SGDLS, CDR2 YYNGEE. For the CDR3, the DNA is TGTGCCAGCAGCTCAAGCGGGGTGGGTACCGGGGAGCTGTTTTTT. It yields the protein CASSSSGVGTGELFF.

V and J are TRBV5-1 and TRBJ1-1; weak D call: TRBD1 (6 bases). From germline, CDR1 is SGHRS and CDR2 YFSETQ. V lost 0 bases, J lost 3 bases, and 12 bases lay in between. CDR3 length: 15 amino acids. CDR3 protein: CASSLARGIYTEAFF. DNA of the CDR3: TGCGCCAGCAGCTTGGCCAGGGGTATTTACACTGAAGCTTTCTTT. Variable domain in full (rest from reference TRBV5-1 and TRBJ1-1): KAGVTQTPRYLIKTRGQQVTLSCSPISGHRSVSWYQQTPGQGLQFLFEYFSETQRNKGNFPGRFSGRQFSNSRSEMNVSTLELGDSALYLCASSLARGIYTEAFFGQGTRLTVV.

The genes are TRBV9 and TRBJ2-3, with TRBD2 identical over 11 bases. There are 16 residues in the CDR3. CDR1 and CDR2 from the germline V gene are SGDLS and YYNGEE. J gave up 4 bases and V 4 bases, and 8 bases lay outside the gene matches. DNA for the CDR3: TGTGCCAGCAGCCCCCGTAGCGGGGGGGCAGCAGATACGCAGTATTTT. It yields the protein CASSPRSGGAADTQYF. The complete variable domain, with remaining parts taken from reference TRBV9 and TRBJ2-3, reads DSGVTQTPKHLITATGQRVTLRCSPRSGDLSVYWYQQSLDQGLQFLIQYYNGEERAKGNILERFSAQQFPDLHSELNLSSLELGDSALYFCASSPRSGGAADTQYFGPGTRLTVL.

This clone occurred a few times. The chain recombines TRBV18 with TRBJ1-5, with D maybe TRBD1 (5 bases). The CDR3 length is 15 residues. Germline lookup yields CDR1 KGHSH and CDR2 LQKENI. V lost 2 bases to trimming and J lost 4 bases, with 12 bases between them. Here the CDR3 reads CASSPSSGGNQPQHF. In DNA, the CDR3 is TGTGCCAGCTCACCAAGTAGCGGGGGGAATCAGCCCCAGCATTTT.

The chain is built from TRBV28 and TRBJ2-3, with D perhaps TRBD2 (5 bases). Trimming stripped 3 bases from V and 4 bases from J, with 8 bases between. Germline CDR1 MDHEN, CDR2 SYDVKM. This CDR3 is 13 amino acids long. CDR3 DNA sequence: TGTGCCAGCAGTTTGAGGGTTGCAGATACGCAGTATTTT. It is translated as CASSLRVADTQYF.

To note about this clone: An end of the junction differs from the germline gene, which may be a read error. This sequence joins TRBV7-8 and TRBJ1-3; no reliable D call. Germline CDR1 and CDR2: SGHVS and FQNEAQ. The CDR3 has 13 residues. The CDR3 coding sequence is TGTGCCAGCAGCCTAGCCGGGGGAAACACCATATATTTT. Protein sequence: CASSLAGGNTIYF.